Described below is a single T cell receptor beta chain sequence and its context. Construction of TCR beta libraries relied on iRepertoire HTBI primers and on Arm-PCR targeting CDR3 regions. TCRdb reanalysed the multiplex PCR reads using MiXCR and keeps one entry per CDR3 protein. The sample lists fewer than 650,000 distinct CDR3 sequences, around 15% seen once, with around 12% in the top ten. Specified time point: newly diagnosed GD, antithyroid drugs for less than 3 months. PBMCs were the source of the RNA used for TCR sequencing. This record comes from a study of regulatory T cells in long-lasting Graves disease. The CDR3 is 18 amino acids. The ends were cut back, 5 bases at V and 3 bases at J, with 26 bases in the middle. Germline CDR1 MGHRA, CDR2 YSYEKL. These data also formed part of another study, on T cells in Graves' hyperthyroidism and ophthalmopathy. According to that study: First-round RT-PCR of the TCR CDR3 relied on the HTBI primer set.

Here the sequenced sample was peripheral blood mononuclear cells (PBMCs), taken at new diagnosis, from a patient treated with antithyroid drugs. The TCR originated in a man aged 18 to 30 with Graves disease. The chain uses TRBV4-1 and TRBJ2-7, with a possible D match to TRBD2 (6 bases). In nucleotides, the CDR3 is TGCGCCAGCAGCGGCGGGGCACTCGGTAAGAAGGAATTCTACGAGCAGTACTTC. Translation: CASSGGALGKKEFYEQYF.